These 21 T cell receptor beta chains were sequenced from one sample in a study of spatial heterogeneity in lung cancer (dated 2019 in TCRdb). Libraries came from 5' RACE. Instrument used: NextSeq 500. In-frame beta chains were kept once TCRdb had trimmed the public reads at Q25 with fastp and called clones with MiXCR. Identical CDR3 proteins give one entry, which carries the most common genes and DNA. The sample contains 40,000 or so distinct CDR3 sequences, 4% to 6% of them found a single time. About 25% of the sample comes from the top ten. Reading the label with the study, this specimen's time point is: sample taken at primary tumor resection. Without any cell sorting, TCR sequencing was performed on whole RNA extracted either from tumor and nontumor lung tissue or from cryopreserved PBMC samples. The specimen was PBMCs, collected at surgery. The receptors here all came from a female donor with early-stage non-small cell lung cancer.

This clonotype was observed at least ten times. J is TRBJ1-2 and V is TRBV4-3; D is unclear. The ends were cut back, 2 bases at V and 1 base at J, with 8 bases in the middle. This CDR3 is built from 14 residues. Germline-derived CDR1 and CDR2 are LGHNA and YSLEER. The CDR3 loop is CASSQSSFNYGYTF. The CDR3 coding sequence is TGCGCCAGCAGCCAAAGCAGCTTTAACTATGGCTACACCTTC.

The rearrangement uses TRBV20-1 and TRBJ1-5, with TRBD1 as a possible D gene (5 bases). Germline V gene sequence: CDR1 DFQATT, CDR2 SNEGSKA (reference sequence). Trimming removed 3 bases at V and 5 bases at J, with 11 bases between. There are 13 residues in the CDR3. In nucleotides, the CDR3 is TGCAGTGCTAGTCCGGGGGGGGATCAGCCCCAGCATTTT. It is translated as CSASPGGDQPQHF.

The sample holds many counts of this clonotype. The chain has TRBV5-1 and TRBJ2-1, with 11 bases that match TRBD2. CDR1 is SGHRS, CDR2 YFSETQ, per germline. CDR3 length: 16 residues. Trimming at V came to 4 bases and at J to 4 bases, leaving 7 bases not matched to a gene. The CDR3 nucleotides are TGCGCCAGCAGCCCAGGGACTAGCGGAAGATACAATGAGCAGTTCTTC. Its protein is CASSPGTSGRYNEQFF. The full variable domain, with the rest looked up from reference TRBV5-1 and TRBJ2-1, is KAGVTQTPRYLIKTRGQQVTLSCSPISGHRSVSWYQQTPGQGLQFLFEYFSETQRNKGNFPGRFSGRQFSNSRSEMNVSTLELGDSALYLCASSPGTSGRYNEQFFGPGTRLTVL.

This clonotype was counted between two and nine times. The V call is TRBV6-1, the J call TRBJ1-3; D gene ambiguous. The CDR3 runs to 16 residues. Trimming cost V 6 bases and J 0 bases, with 15 bases left between them. Germline V lookup: CDR1 MNHNS, CDR2 SASEGT. DNA of the CDR3: TGTGCCAGCAGCACAAAACCCCCTAACTCTGGAAACACCATATATTTT. Protein: CASSTKPPNSGNTIYF.

In this sample, this clonotype turned up many times. The V gene is TRBV20-1, the J gene TRBJ2-5; 9 nucleotides match TRBD1. This CDR3 is 13 amino acids long. The V gene's germline CDR1 is DFQATT and CDR2 SNEGSKA (reference sequence). V was pared by 7 bases and J by 4 bases, with 7 bases of the junction left unmatched. DNA of the CDR3: TGCAGTGGTGACAGGGGGATCGGAGAGACCCAGTACTTC. Translating gives CSGDRGIGETQYF.

Ten or more counts support this clonotype. This rearrangement joins TRBV20-1 to TRBJ2-5; no clear D. The V and J ends lost 6 bases and 7 bases respectively, with 24 bases between them. The CDR3 runs to 15 residues. CDR1 is DFQATT and CDR2 is SNEGSKA in the germline V gene (reference sequence). The DNA for the CDR3 is TGCAGTGCCCCCCCATCGGGCCTCCCCTCGGGGACCCAGTACTTC. Its protein is CSAPPSGLPSGTQYF.

This clonotype is classed as medium-sized. The chain uses TRBV16 and TRBJ2-1; tentative D call: TRBD2 (6 bases). The germline V and J ends were trimmed by 4 bases and 9 bases, with 22 bases remaining between them. This CDR3 contains 16 residues. Germline V gene sequence: CDR1 KGHSY, CDR2 FQNENV. CDR3 residues: CASSPSPTSGVGEQFF. CDR3 sequence (DNA): TGTGCCAGCAGCCCGTCCCCAACCTCGGGGGTGGGTGAGCAGTTCTTC.

This clonotype was counted at least ten times. This rearrangement joins TRBV20-1 to TRBJ2-5; 9 bases are a match to TRBD2. The CDR3 is 15 amino acids. Germline values: CDR1 DFQATT, CDR2 SNEGSKA (reference sequence). The junction had 10 bases not matched to a gene; V was cut back by 7 bases and J by 1 base. For the CDR3, the DNA is TGCAGTGTCGAACCAGCGGGGGGTCGCCAAGAGACCCAGTACTTC. It specifies CSVEPAGGRQETQYF.

The rearrangement joins TRBV29-1 to TRBJ1-5; D possibly corresponds to TRBD1 (5 bases). Germline assignment: CDR1 SQVTM and CDR2 ANQGSEA. CDR3 length: 12 amino acids. The V end lost 7 bases, the J end lost 7 bases, and 14 bases lay between the germline ends. This CDR3 is CSAGSGYQPQHF. The DNA for the CDR3 is TGCAGCGCGGGCTCAGGGTACCAGCCCCAGCATTTT.

This clonotype was seen repeatedly, ten times or more. The chain links TRBV7-8 to TRBJ1-2; 10 nucleotides align to TRBD1. The CDR3 has 15 amino acids. V was clipped by 3 bases and J by 2 bases; unmatched bases: 3. The germline V gene encodes CDR1 SGHVS and CDR2 FQNEAQ. CDR3 loop: CASSLLTGGNYGYTF. The CDR3 DNA sequence: TGTGCCAGCAGCTTGCTGACAGGGGGCAACTATGGCTACACCTTC.

In its sample, this clonotype was seen many times. This sequence joins TRBV7-6 and TRBJ2-1; no clear D. The germline V gene encodes CDR1 SGHVS and CDR2 FNYEAQ. This CDR3 is 12 amino acids long. V was trimmed by 3 bases and J by 6 bases, leaving 6 bases between them. The CDR3 reads CASSFKGNEQFF. The CDR3 coding sequence is TGTGCCAGCAGCTTCAAGGGCAATGAGCAGTTCTTC. The full variable domain, rest sourced from reference TRBV7-6 and TRBJ2-1, is GAGVSQSPRYKVTKRGQDVALRCDPISGHVSLYWYRQALGQGPEFLTYFNYEAQQDKSGLPNDRFSAERPEGSISTLTIQRTEQRDSAMYRCASSFKGNEQFFGPGTRLTVL.

At least ten counts were recorded for this clonotype. This sequence joins TRBV2 and TRBJ2-5; the match to TRBD2 covers 8 bases. This CDR3 has 15 amino acids. V shed 8 bases and J 2 bases; nucleotides not matched to a gene: 10. Germline V gene data show CDR1 as SNHLY and CDR2 as FYNNEI. The CDR3 nucleotides are TGTGCCAGCTTCCCCACAGCGGGGGTTCAAGAGACCCAGTACTTC. This encodes CASFPTAGVQETQYF.

This clonotype was seen many times. The CDR3 protein is CSARDHTTYEQYF. The CDR3 bases are TGCAGTGCTAGAGACCACACTACCTACGAGCAGTACTTC. The V gene is TRBV20-1, the J gene TRBJ2-7; D gene uncertain. The germline gives CDR1 DFQATT, CDR2 SNEGSKA (reference sequence). Between the trimmed V and J ends, which lost 0 bases and 2 bases, there was a span of 8 bases. The CDR3 runs 13 residues.

This clonotype showed up just a few times. The chain has TRBV2 and TRBJ2-1; D remains ambiguous. The germline V gene encodes CDR1 SNHLY and CDR2 FYNNEI. The CDR3 is made up of 11 amino acids. V was clipped by 8 bases and J by 8 bases, with 10 bases between them. The CDR3 protein is CASLRRDEQFF. The CDR3 region has the DNA TGTGCCAGCTTGCGTAGAGATGAGCAGTTCTTC.

This clonotype was picked up many times. The rearrangement uses TRBV29-1 and TRBJ1-1; 8 bases match TRBD1. With V trimmed by 7 bases and J by 6 bases, 4 bases remained unmatched. This CDR3 region has 11 residues. Germline CDR1 is SQVTM and CDR2 is ANQGSEA. The CDR3 nucleotides read TGCAGCGCGCGACAGGGGCCTGAAGCTTTCTTT. Amino acids: CSARQGPEAFF.

This clonotype was observed many times. J is TRBJ2-3 and V is TRBV6-4, with TRBD2 as a possible D gene (6 bases). Trimming removed 6 bases at V and 0 bases at J, with 10 bases between. CDR1 MRHNA and CDR2 SNTAGT come from the germline V gene. The length of the CDR3 is 14 residues. DNA for the CDR3: TGTGCCAGCAGCCGGGACTTGAGCACAGATACGCAGTATTTT. Encoded protein: CASSRDLSTDTQYF.

The sample holds many counts of this clonotype. The chain joins TRBV7-8 to TRBJ2-5; 7 bases align to TRBD1. The germline CDR1 and CDR2 sequences are SGHVS and FQNEAQ. Trimming cost V 5 bases and J 0 bases; bases outside gene matches: 3. The CDR3 totals 14 residues. The DNA of the CDR3 is TGTGCCAGCAGCCCTGGGACAGACCAAGAGACCCAGTACTTC. Translating it yields CASSPGTDQETQYF. Combining the CDR3 with reference TRBV7-8 and TRBJ2-5 gives the whole variable domain GAGVSQSPRYKVAKRGQDVALRCDPISGHVSLFWYQQALGQGPEFLTYFQNEAQLDKSGLPSDRFFAERPEGSVSTLKIQRTQQEDSAVYLCASSPGTDQETQYFGPGTRLLVL.

By share of the sample, this clonotype is medium-sized. The CDR3 sequence: CASSFFADLYGYTF. Here the CDR3 DNA reads TGTGCCAGCAGTTTTTTTGCAGACCTCTATGGCTACACCTTC. The rearrangement joins TRBV28 to TRBJ1-2; D is unclear. V lost 3 bases and J 4 bases, leaving 12 bases between the germline ends. CDR1 is MDHEN, CDR2 SYDVKM, per germline. CDR3 size: 14 residues.

In its sample, this clonotype was seen many times. The V call is TRBV19, the J call TRBJ2-1, with 10 bases identical to TRBD2. V was clipped by 10 bases and J by 5 bases; unmatched bases: 11. The germline gives CDR1 LNHDA, CDR2 SQIVND (reference sequence). The CDR3 length is 15 residues. The CDR3 is CATGPLAGGNNEQFF. The CDR3 nucleotides read TGTGCCACGGGCCCCTTAGCGGGGGGTAACAATGAGCAGTTCTTC.

The J gene is TRBJ2-7, the V gene TRBV20-1; TRBD1 might be the D (5 bases). CDR1 and CDR2 from the germline V gene are DFQATT and SNEGSKA (reference sequence). Trimming took 1 base from V and 7 from J, leaving 14 bases between them. The CDR3 is made up of 13 amino acids. CDR3 sequence: CSARGPSGREQYF. CDR3 bases: TGCAGTGCTAGAGGGCCTTCAGGGCGAGAGCAGTACTTC.

This clonotype was detected many times. This chain links TRBV20-1 with TRBJ2-5, with 9 positions matching TRBD2. The germline V gene encodes CDR1 DFQATT and CDR2 SNEGSKA (reference sequence). Germline trimming cut 0 bases from V and 2 bases from J; bases unmatched to any gene: 16. The CDR3 is 19 residues long. CDR3 DNA: TGCAGTGCTAGAGATCCTTTTAGGACTAGCGCTTGGGGACAAGAGACCCAGTACTTC. Translated, it gives CSARDPFRTSAWGQETQYF.